This T cell receptor beta chain was sequenced for a study of Ad26.COV2.S vaccination and SARS-CoV-2 variants. Assay used: immunoSEQ multiplex PCR; TCRdb lists only in-frame clones, some missing. The sample includes some 350,000 clones, 92% of them seen just once. On this clone: Its specificity is not known.

Study results and caveats: Higher spike-specific TCR breadth was found in vaccine recipients than in placebo recipients.

Here the sequenced sample was peripheral blood, taken after recovery from COVID-19. This receptor was identified in a human donor who had recovered from COVID-19.

The CDR3 loop is CSIRQGNNQPQHF. As DNA, the CDR3 is TGCAGTATTAGACAGGGGAACAATCAGCCCCAGCATTTT. This chain uses TRBV29-1 with TRBJ1-5; TRBD1 aligns across 8 bases. The CDR3 is 13 amino acids. The V gene's germline CDR1 is SQVTM and CDR2 ANQGSEA.